This TCR beta chain was found in a study of long-term antiretroviral therapy in people with HIV. Concerning this clone: This specimen includes other DNA sequences encoding the same CDR3.

immunoSEQ v3.0 was run at survey level. Sequencing aimed at about 35,000-55,000 T-cell genomes per sample. Sequencing was performed with immunoSEQ multiplex PCR; in TCRdb, only in-frame clones are kept and a portion is missing. The data contain fewer than 15,000 clones, roughly 79% of them singletons. V was trimmed by 2 bases and J by 2 bases, leaving 6 bases between them. The CDR3 covers 13 residues. CDR1 is MNHEY, CDR2 SVGAGI, per germline. The rearrangement joins TRBV6-5 to TRBJ1-1; possible D gene TRBD1, 5 bases. The receptor's source is a woman aged 40 to 55 with HIV. Material: unsorted PBMCs, obtained 0.8 years before starting antiretroviral therapy. CDR3 bases: TGTGCCAGCAGTTACGGGGGAAACACTGAAGCTTTCTTT. Its protein is CASSYGGNTEAFF.